Presented here are 32 T cell receptor beta chains from one specimen sequenced in a study of blood T cell repertoires in COVID-19. The method was immunoSEQ multiplex PCR; TCRdb's version includes in-frame clones alone and lacks a portion of them. Here the sample spans approximately 100,000 clones, approximately 84% being singletons. The specimen was peripheral blood. Receptors originate from a woman in her sixties with acute or convalescent COVID-19.

The rearrangement links TRBV19 to TRBJ2-3; 15 nucleotides agree with TRBD2. The CDR3 contains 15 residues. Trimming at V came to 5 bases and at J to 5 bases, leaving 2 bases not matched to a gene. CDR1 and CDR2 (germline): LNHDA, SQIVND (reference sequence). Here the CDR3 DNA reads TGTGCCAGTAGTCCGGGACTAGCGGGAGGAGATACGCAGTATTTT. Translating it yields CASSPGLAGGDTQYF.

The chain links TRBV29-1 to TRBJ2-1; possibly TRBD2 for D (5 bases). Trimming removed 5 bases at V and 7 bases at J, with 12 bases between. The V gene's germline CDR1 is SQVTM and CDR2 ANQGSEA. The CDR3 runs to 12 residues. CDR3 bases: TGCAGCGTTCACCTCACGGGGAATGAGCAGTTCTTC. Protein sequence: CSVHLTGNEQFF.

The chain combines TRBV7-3 with TRBJ2-1; D unclear. CDR3 size: 12 residues. Germline V CDR1 and CDR2: SGHTA, FQGTGA. V gave up 2 bases and J gave up 12 bases, with 11 bases separating them. CDR3 loop: CASSLAGGGQFF. The CDR3, as DNA: TGTGCCAGCAGCTTAGCCGGCGGTGGGCAGTTCTTC.

This clone has more than one count but fewer than ten. The CDR3 bases are TGTGCCAGCAGACCGGGGGGACAGGGGACGAAAGCTTTCTTT. It is translated as CASRPGGQGTKAFF. The genes are TRBV6-5 and TRBJ1-1; 10 nucleotides align to TRBD1. The CDR3 has 14 residues. The V and J ends lost 6 bases and 9 bases, in that order; junction bases with no gene match: 10. The V gene's germline CDR1 is MNHEY and CDR2 SVGAGI.

The chain combines TRBV6-2 or TRBV6-3 with TRBJ1-1, with D unresolved. Germline V gene data show CDR1 as MNHEY and CDR2 as SVGEGT. The CDR3 runs 13 residues. V was trimmed by 1 base and J by 8 bases, leaving 11 bases between them. This CDR3 is CASSYWATGEAFF. The CDR3 DNA follows: TGTGCCAGCAGTTACTGGGCAACCGGAGAAGCTTTCTTT.

The chain recombines TRBV27 with TRBJ2-1; 9 nucleotides line up with TRBD2. This CDR3 contains 14 residues. Germline V gene sequence: CDR1 MNHEY, CDR2 SMNVEV (reference sequence). Losses at the gene ends were 4 bases for V and 5 bases for J; bases not matched to a gene: 3. The CDR3 DNA sequence: TGTGCCAGCAGTTCCCAGCGGGGGGACAATGAGCAGTTCTTC. Amino acids: CASSSQRGDNEQFF.

V usage is TRBV5-6 and J usage is TRBJ2-1; 7 positions agree with TRBD2. Germline V gene lookup returns CDR1 SGHDT and CDR2 YYEEEE. The V gene end was trimmed by 4 bases and the J gene end by 1 base; junction bases not matched to a gene: 14. The CDR3 sequence is 18 residues long. Here the CDR3 DNA reads TGTGCCAGCAGCGCGGTTTGGAGCGGGGTTGTATCCTACAATGAGCAGTTCTTC. It is translated as CASSAVWSGVVSYNEQFF. Looking up the rest from reference TRBV5-6 and TRBJ2-1 gives the full variable domain: DAGVTQSPTHLIKTRGQQVTLRCSPKSGHDTVSWYQQALGQGPQFIFQYYEEEERQRGNFPDRFSGHQFPNYSSELNVNALLLGDSALYLCASSAVWSGVVSYNEQFFGPGTRLTVL.

The V call is TRBV7-2, the J call TRBJ2-7, with 10 bases lining up with TRBD2. Germline V gives CDR1 SGHTA, CDR2 FQGNSA. The CDR3 covers 15 residues. Trimming removed 8 bases from V and 1 base from J; junction bases left unmatched: 8. The CDR3 loop is CASQLQAGGSYEQYF. The DNA of the CDR3 is TGTGCCAGCCAACTTCAAGCGGGGGGGTCCTACGAGCAGTACTTC.

The CDR3 spells CASSSRGANVLTF. The CDR3 DNA is TGTGCCAGCAGCTCTAGGGGGGCCAACGTCCTGACTTTC. The chain has TRBV5-4 and TRBJ2-6; D is unresolved. CDR1 and CDR2 (germline): SGHNT, YYREEE (reference sequence). Trimming stripped 3 bases from V and 4 bases from J, with 5 bases between. The CDR3 runs 13 residues.

The CDR3: CASRVVSGTGGSPLHF. CDR3 nucleotide sequence: TGTGCCAGCAGAGTGGTTTCCGGGACAGGGGGTTCACCCCTCCACTTT. This sequence joins TRBV2 and TRBJ1-6; 11 nucleotides match TRBD1. V shed 6 bases, J shed 9 bases, and the junction held 10 bases outside the gene matches. Germline CDR1 and CDR2: SNHLY and FYNNEI. CDR3 length: 16 residues.

V gene TRBV7-9 combines with J gene TRBJ2-2; a possible D gene is TRBD1 (5 bases). Per the germline V gene, CDR1 is SEHNR and CDR2 is FQNEAQ (reference sequence). The CDR3 is made up of 18 amino acids. Between the trimmed V and J ends, which lost 5 bases and 0 bases, there was a span of 19 bases. The CDR3 region is CASSPQATAYANTGELFF. CDR3 in DNA: TGTGCCAGCAGCCCCCAGGCGACAGCTTACGCGAACACCGGGGAGCTGTTTTTT.

The rearrangement links TRBV18 to TRBJ1-2, with TRBD1 as a possible D gene (5 bases). V was clipped by 3 bases and J by 8 bases, with 19 bases between them. Germline assignment: CDR1 KGHSH and CDR2 LQKENI. This CDR3 contains 15 residues. The CDR3, as DNA: TGTGCCAGCTCACCGCCGGGACTCAATCAAGAGGGCTACACCTTC. It is translated as CASSPPGLNQEGYTF.

The chain recombines TRBV5-5 with TRBJ2-5, with a weak D call TRBD2 (5 bases). With 4 bases removed from V and 2 bases from J, the gap between germline ends came to 12 bases. The germline V gene has CDR1 SGHKS and CDR2 YYEKEE (reference sequence). There are 14 residues in the CDR3. CDR3 DNA sequence: TGTGCCAGCAGCCCAGGACTGACTCAAGAGACCCAGTACTTC. Encoded protein: CASSPGLTQETQYF.

The rearrangement uses TRBV11-3 and TRBJ2-3; 16 bases fit TRBD2. This CDR3 comprises 17 residues. The germline CDR1 and CDR2 sequences are SGHNT and YENEEA. With 5 bases clipped from V and 7 bases from J, the junction kept 9 bases outside the gene matches. CDR3 in amino acids: CASSPRGLAGGPHTQYF. CDR3 nucleotide sequence: TGTGCCAGCAGCCCCCGGGGACTAGCGGGGGGGCCCCATACGCAGTATTTT.

The rearrangement joins TRBV2 to TRBJ1-5; 7 bases fit TRBD1. V was clipped by 6 bases and J by 3 bases; unmatched bases: 8. This CDR3 spans 15 amino acids. Germline V gene data show CDR1 as SNHLY and CDR2 as FYNNEI. The CDR3 nucleotides read TGTGCCAGCAGAGCGACAGGGAACTACAATCAGCCCCAGCATTTT. As protein: CASRATGNYNQPQHF.

The chain uses TRBV3-1 (or the pseudogene TRBV3-2) and TRBJ2-1; 7 bases match TRBD2. CDR1 and CDR2 (germline): LGHDT, YNNKEL (reference sequence). Germline trimming cut 2 bases from V and 0 bases from J; bases unmatched to any gene: 7. The CDR3 totals 17 residues. The CDR3 DNA follows: TGTGCCAGCAGCCAAAACTACGGGAGGAGCTCCTACAATGAGCAGTTCTTC. Translating it yields CASSQNYGRSSYNEQFF.

The chain is built from TRBV7-9 and TRBJ1-5; 9 bases align to TRBD1. CDR1 is SEHNR, CDR2 FQNEAQ, per germline (reference sequence). CDR3 length: 15 residues. J lost 4 bases, V lost 4 bases, and 5 bases had no gene match. The CDR3 DNA reads TGTGCCAGCAGCTCGGGACAGGGACAAAATCAGCCCCAGCATTTT. It is translated as CASSSGQGQNQPQHF.

In its sample, this clone was seen a few times. The chain has TRBV11-2 and TRBJ2-7; the D is unclear. Trimming left V 5 bases short and J 2 bases short, with 10 bases between. The CDR3 is 13 residues long. Per germline, CDR1 SGHAT and CDR2 FQNNGV. CDR3 DNA: TGTGCCAGCAGCAACATCTTTCCCTACGAGCAGTACTTC. It is translated as CASSNIFPYEQYF.

This clone has a handful of counts. The DNA of the CDR3 is TGTGCCAGCTCACCTGGACAGGGGGCCGACTATGGCTACACCTTC. Amino acid sequence: CASSPGQGADYGYTF. This rearrangement joins TRBV18 to TRBJ1-2, with 11 bases matching TRBD1. Trimming removed 3 bases from V and 3 bases from J; junction bases left unmatched: 3. This CDR3 region has 15 residues. From germline, CDR1 is KGHSH and CDR2 LQKENI.

A few counts support this clone. The chain uses TRBV19 and TRBJ1-3; tentative D call: TRBD1 (5 bases). This CDR3 has 15 amino acids. CDR1 is LNHDA, CDR2 SQIVND, per germline (reference sequence). The germline V and J ends were trimmed by 5 bases and 0 bases, with 11 bases remaining between them. The CDR3 coding sequence is TGTGCCAGTAGTCCCGGACACCGCTCTGGAAACACCATATATTTT. It specifies CASSPGHRSGNTIYF.

The V gene is TRBV2, the J gene TRBJ1-5; 7 nucleotides match TRBD1. The CDR3 totals 16 residues. Germline V gives CDR1 SNHLY, CDR2 FYNNEI. With 5 bases clipped from V and 0 bases from J, the junction kept 7 bases outside the gene matches. The CDR3 DNA reads TGTGCCAGCAGTCCGTTGGGACAGTATAGCAATCAGCCCCAGCATTTT. This gives the protein CASSPLGQYSNQPQHF.

This chain uses TRBV10-3 with TRBJ1-6; D possibly corresponds to TRBD1 (5 bases). The germline V gene has CDR1 ENHRY and CDR2 SYGVKD. Trimming removed 4 bases from V and 9 bases from J, with 13 bases in between. There are 14 residues in the CDR3. CDR3 sequence reads: CAISGGRDGSPLHF. The CDR3 nucleotides read TGTGCCATCAGTGGGGGCAGGGATGGTTCACCCCTCCACTTT.

This chain connects TRBV3-1 (or the pseudogene TRBV3-2) to TRBJ2-6, with no clear D. V was clipped by 0 bases and J by 3 bases, with 9 bases between them. The CDR3 totals 16 residues. The germline CDR1 and CDR2 sequences are LGHDT and YNNKEL (reference sequence). The CDR3 spells CASSQDPQYGANVLTF. In nucleotides, the CDR3 is TGTGCCAGCAGCCAAGATCCACAGTATGGGGCCAACGTCCTGACTTTC.

CDR3 loop: CASISSRDRGSYEQYF. The CDR3 bases are TGTGCCAGCATCTCTTCCCGGGACAGGGGTTCCTACGAGCAGTACTTC. This chain uses TRBV25-1 with TRBJ2-7, with TRBD1 matching over 10 bases. Germline CDR1 MGHDK, CDR2 SYGVNS. The CDR3 totals 16 residues. Unmatched junction bases numbered 10, after V lost 7 bases and J lost 1 base.

The V gene is TRBV27, the J gene TRBJ1-2; TRBD1 is a possible D gene (6 bases). Germline lookup yields CDR1 MNHEY and CDR2 SMNVEV (reference sequence). The CDR3 has 15 amino acids. V was clipped by 9 bases and J by 6 bases, with 23 bases between them. The CDR3 region is CASRTVPLGDDGYTF. In DNA, the CDR3 is TGTGCCAGTCGGACAGTTCCCTTAGGGGATGATGGCTACACCTTC.

There are a few counts of this clone. The gene calls are TRBV7-9 and TRBJ1-1, with D possibly being TRBD1 (5 bases). V was clipped by 7 bases and J by 5 bases, with 23 bases between them. Germline CDR1 is SEHNR and CDR2 is FQNEAQ (reference sequence). This CDR3 region has 16 residues. The CDR3 loop is CASIPRGFGGLTEAFF. In DNA form, the CDR3 reads TGTGCCAGCATCCCAAGGGGATTTGGAGGGCTAACTGAAGCTTTCTTT.

This clone was recorded once. The sample holds other DNA sequences that translate to the same CDR3. The CDR3 loop reads CSVDLAGQETQYF. The CDR3 bases are TGCAGCGTTGATCTAGCGGGCCAAGAGACCCAGTACTTC. V usage is TRBV29-1 and J usage is TRBJ2-5, with 8 positions matching TRBD2. J gave up 1 base and V 3 bases, and 1 base lay outside the gene matches. The CDR3 has 13 amino acids. CDR1 is SQVTM and CDR2 is ANQGSEA in the germline V gene.

This clone was seen only a few times. V and J are TRBV7-9 and TRBJ2-3; possible D gene TRBD1, 5 bases. The CDR3 is 16 amino acids. Germline lookup yields CDR1 SEHNR and CDR2 FQNEAQ (reference sequence). V lost 4 bases and J 4 bases, leaving 18 bases between the germline ends. As DNA, the CDR3 is TGTGCCAGCAGCTCAGGGTTTGGGCCGTGGGCAGATACGCAGTATTTT. Its translation: CASSSGFGPWADTQYF.

V gene TRBV10-3 combines with J gene TRBJ2-1; 13 positions match TRBD2. The CDR3 totals 16 residues. Losses at the gene ends were 6 bases for V and 8 bases for J; bases not matched to a gene: 10. CDR1 and CDR2 from the germline V gene are ENHRY and SYGVKD. CDR3 sequence (DNA): TGTGCCATCAGGGAGGGACTAGCGGGGCCCTGGGATGAGCAGTTCTTC. Protein sequence: CAIREGLAGPWDEQFF.

This clone was seen just once. V and J are TRBV11-2 and TRBJ2-3; the D gene is possibly TRBD1 (6 bases). In germline, CDR1 is SGHAT, CDR2 FQNNGV. Trimming cost V 7 bases and J 4 bases, with 27 bases left between them. The CDR3 is 18 residues long. CDR3 residues: CASTKVPPQGWSADTQYF. The CDR3 DNA reads as TGTGCCAGCACCAAGGTCCCCCCACAGGGATGGTCAGCAGATACGCAGTATTTT.

The rearrangement joins TRBV11-1 to TRBJ1-3; D may be TRBD1 (5 bases). The CDR3 has 15 amino acids. The V end lost 2 bases, the J end lost 0 bases, and 8 bases lay between the germline ends. Germline V gene data show CDR1 as SGHAT and CDR2 as FQDESV (reference sequence). CDR3 nucleotides: TGTGCCAGCAGCTTACGGGGGACCTCTGGAAACACCATATATTTT. Translated, it gives CASSLRGTSGNTIYF.

This clone was detected once. The chain is built from TRBV30 and TRBJ1-2, with D perhaps TRBD1 (5 bases). CDR1 is GTSNPN and CDR2 is SVGIG in the germline V gene (reference sequence). This CDR3 spans 13 amino acids. Trimming removed 4 bases from V and 4 bases from J, with 13 bases in between. The CDR3 nucleotides are TGTGCCTGGACGGCAGGGTTTGGCTATGGCTACACCTTC. It encodes CAWTAGFGYGYTF.